This TCR beta chain was recorded in a study of metastatic and nonmetastatic thyroid tumors. Overall study results and limits: Benign nodules were reported to have significantly lower TCR beta diversity than malignant thyroid tumors, in blood and tumor.

At least ten counts were recorded for this clone. The target antigen is unknown. This may arise from a read error, as a much more abundant clone is one base away. TCRdb re-processed the PCR reads through MiXCR. Among some 12,000 clones listed, around 21% were seen once. With 4 bases removed from V and 7 bases from J, the gap between germline ends came to 13 bases. Germline loops: CDR1 SNHLY, CDR2 FYNNEI. The CDR3 is made up of 14 amino acids. Thyroid surgery was performed in patients who had received no treatment beforehand. Sequenced material: adjacent normal tissue. This chain connects TRBV2 to TRBJ2-2; D is unresolved. The receptor was derived from a female donor with papillary thyroid cancer or a benign thyroid nodule (not recorded which). Some clones in this sample may be carry-over from other donors' samples. The DNA for the CDR3 is TGTGCCAGCAGTGGCCTGGTAGCCATCGGGGAGCTGTTTTTT. Translated, it gives CASSGLVAIGELFF. Based on the CDR3 plus reference TRBV2 and TRBJ2-2, the full variable domain is EPEVTQTPSHQVTQMGQEVILRCVPISNHLYFYWYRQILGQKVEFLVSFYNNEISEKSEIFDDQFSVERPDGSNFTLKIRSTKLEDSAMYFCASSGLVAIGELFFGEGSRLTVL.